This entry is about one T cell receptor beta chain. The target antigen is unknown. This sample was taken from a study of radiotherapy plus CTLA-4 blockade in lung cancer. Study information: For around 18% of patients, objective responses occurred, and roughly 30% had disease control.

Chemo-refractory metastatic non-small-cell lung cancer patients underwent focal radiation alongside CTLA-4 blockade with ipilimumab. V trimming: 6 bases; J trimming: 4 bases; junction bases outside the gene matches: 9. CDR1 is SQVTM and CDR2 is ANQGSEA in the germline V gene. This CDR3 contains 14 residues. Study-wide results and caveats: The study found tumor-derived TCR clones expanded in blood after radiotherapy plus ipilimumab. Among reported predictors of response, early blood T cell clone dynamics with interferon-beta performed best.

This table comes from immunoSEQ multiplex PCR, and its TCRdb copy is limited to in-frame clones, with some not included. This sample has tens of thousands of clones, with 79% found just once. The chain links TRBV29-1 to TRBJ2-3; 8 bases match TRBD2. Sequencing was performed on peripheral blood, taken from a patient treated with radiotherapy plus ipilimumab. The TCR comes from a human donor with non-small cell lung cancer who had a complete response to radiotherapy plus ipilimumab. The CDR3 DNA sequence: TGCAGCGTACGGGTCGCGGGAGGATCAGATACGCAGTATTTT. Encoded protein: CSVRVAGGSDTQYF.